This entry concerns a single T cell receptor beta chain. This sample is drawn from a study of human T cells and chemical hapten exposure. The germline gives CDR1 SGHDT, CDR2 YYEEEE. V was trimmed by 4 bases and J by 10 bases, leaving 12 bases between them. The CDR3 extends over 13 amino acids. The time point here: pre-sensitization, week 0. The treatment: therapeutic diphenylcyclopropenone sensitization with weekly scalp DPC. Blood was drawn before each patch test was applied. TCRdb recomputed calls from the RACE reads with MiXCR, one row per CDR3 protein. The sample records about 180,000 distinct CDR3 sequences, 25% to 30% being singletons.

This clonotype originated in a woman in her 30s with alopecia areata. Some clones in this sample may be carry-over from other donors' samples. The sequenced sample was whole blood, obtained in connection with sensitization to the hapten diphenylcyclopropenone (DPC). The chain joins TRBV5-6 to TRBJ1-6, with D perhaps matching TRBD1 (5 bases). The CDR3 loop is CASSLPGISPLHF. CDR3 bases: TGTGCCAGCAGCCTTCCAGGGATCTCACCCCTCCACTTT.